The T cell receptor beta chain described here comes from a study of shared clonotypes between healthy human individuals. Study-wide background: Three plates each covered CD4 naive and memory; CD8 naive two, CD8 memory one. Study results and caveats: Naive CD4 clonotypes were shared across a handful of donors at about 5%.

J was trimmed by 8 bases and V by 0 bases; bases with no gene match: 5. The germline V gene has CDR1 SGDLS and CDR2 YYNGEE. The CDR3 runs 15 residues. A split of CD4+ cells into CD45RA+ naive and CD45RA-negative memory subsets was performed. To note about this clone: Its antigen is as yet unknown.

The authors split each subset's genomic DNA evenly across several immunoSEQ plates. This table comes from immunoSEQ multiplex PCR, and its TCRdb copy is limited to in-frame clones, with some not included. The sample carries about 2.5 million clones, around 93% recorded once. The sequencing input was naive CD4+ T cells from PBMCs. Regarding subset: CD45RA+ positively selected. This sequence originates from a man in his late teens or twenties in good health. Some clones in this sample may be carry-over from other donors' samples. The chain carries TRBV9 and TRBJ2-1, with TRBD2 identical over 10 bases. CDR3 coding DNA: TGTGCCAGCAGCGTAGGGCTAGCGGGAGCATATGAGCAGTTCTTC. It translates to CASSVGLAGAYEQFF.